This is a list of T cell receptor beta chains from one sample in a study of blood T cell repertoires in COVID-19. The assay was immunoSEQ multiplex PCR, and TCRdb's table has in-frame clones only and misses some. The sample includes tens of thousands of clones, 75% to 90% of them seen just once. Sequenced input: peripheral blood. The source of these receptors is a woman in her sixties or seventies with acute or convalescent COVID-19. The CDR3 runs from the conserved cysteine through the conserved F or W. The order of the fields is D gene, V gene, clone size, J gene, CDR3 protein, CDR3 DNA. A D gene is named only where the DNA matches it firmly. Rows give clone size only sometimes, using once, few, many, or a class for an expanded clone.

>-|TRBV9|-|TRBJ1-3
CASSVEQGSGNTIYF
TGTGCCAGCAGCGTAGAACAGGGCTCTGGAAACACCATATATTTT
>TRBD1|TRBV5-1|many|TRBJ1-1
CASSLGGTGEDSTEAFF
TGCGCCAGCAGCTTAGGGGGGACAGGGGAAGATAGCACTGAAGCTTTCTTT
>-|TRBV5-6|-|TRBJ1-1
CASSSPSTEAFF
TGTGCCAGCAGCAGCCCGAGCACTGAAGCTTTCTTT
>TRBD2|TRBV7-3|-|TRBJ2-1
CASSEGLAGPVNEQFF
TGTGCCAGCAGCGAGGGACTAGCGGGTCCAGTTAATGAGCAGTTCTTC
>-|TRBV4-3|few|TRBJ1-1
CASSQEATANTEAFF
TGCGCCAGCAGCCAAGAAGCGACGGCGAACACTGAAGCTTTCTTT
>TRBD1|TRBV27|-|TRBJ2-7
CASRLRQGAYEQYF
TGTGCCAGCAGGCTAAGACAGGGAGCCTACGAGCAGTACTTC
>-|TRBV19|-|TRBJ1-3
CASTLNRVAGNTIYF
TGTGCCAGTACCCTAAACAGGGTGGCGGGAAACACCATATATTTT
>-|TRBV24-1|-|TRBJ1-2
CATSDSGHFYGYTF
TGTGCCACCAGTGACTCGGGACACTTCTATGGCTACACCTTC
>TRBD2|TRBV3-1/TRBV3-2|-|TRBJ2-7
CASSPTSSGGAYEQYF
TGTGCCAGCAGCCCCACCTCTAGCGGGGGGGCCTACGAGCAGTACTTC
>TRBD1|TRBV29-1|-|TRBJ1-2
CSSSGQGGGYTF
TGCAGCTCCTCCGGTCAGGGGGGTGGCTACACCTTC
>-|TRBV7-9|-|TRBJ2-1
CASSLVATNNEQFF
TGTGCCAGCAGCTTAGTCGCCACAAACAATGAGCAGTTCTTC
>TRBD1|TRBV29-1|-|TRBJ1-1
CSVTDRGHVNTEAFF
TGCAGCGTTACGGACAGGGGGCATGTGAACACTGAAGCTTTCTTT
>-|TRBV29-1|-|TRBJ1-2
CSVEDGHSSPLYGYTF
TGCAGCGTTGAAGATGGGCACAGTTCCCCCCTTTATGGCTACACCTTC
>TRBD2|TRBV24-1|-|TRBJ2-2
CATSDLGSGGARGTGELFF
TGTGCCACCAGTGATTTGGGGAGCGGGGGGGCCAGAGGAACCGGGGAGCTGTTTTTT
>-|TRBV19|few|TRBJ1-2
CASSTDTRAYGYTF
TGTGCCAGTAGTACGGACACGCGCGCCTATGGCTACACCTTC
>TRBD1|TRBV4-3|-|TRBJ1-6
CASSQGQGASPLHF
TGCGCCAGCAGCCAAGGCCAGGGGGCCTCACCCCTCCACTTT
>-|TRBV10-3|-|TRBJ2-7
CAIRGQSYEQYF
TGTGCCATCAGGGGGCAGAGCTACGAGCAGTACTTC
>TRBD1|TRBV10-3|-|TRBJ1-2
CAIRGDTGDPLANYGYTF
TGTGCCATCAGGGGGGATACAGGGGATCCCTTAGCTAACTATGGCTACACCTTC
>TRBD1|TRBV5-8|-|TRBJ1-4
CASSLVGQGDDEKLFF
TGTGCCAGCAGCTTGGTGGGACAGGGAGACGATGAAAAACTGTTTTTT
>-|TRBV5-1|-|TRBJ2-1
CASMAQPKSDNEQFF
TGCGCCAGCATGGCCCAACCAAAATCCGACAATGAGCAGTTCTTC
>-|TRBV4-1|once|TRBJ1-1
CASSQGGGNTEAFF
TGCGCCAGCAGCCAAGGAGGGGGTAACACTGAAGCTTTCTTT
>-|TRBV12-3/TRBV12-4|few|TRBJ1-6
CASRLTENSPLHF
TGTGCCAGCAGACTAACCGAGAATTCACCCCTCCACTTT
>TRBD1|TRBV3-1/TRBV3-2|-|TRBJ2-2
CASSPGTGIGGGELFF
TGTGCCAGCAGCCCAGGGACAGGGATAGGTGGCGGGGAGCTGTTTTTT
>TRBD1|TRBV19|-|TRBJ1-1
CASRGQGVNTEAFF
TGTGCCAGTAGAGGACAGGGGGTAAACACTGAAGCTTTCTTT
>-|TRBV19|few|TRBJ2-4
CASSNRGGNIQYF
TGTGCCAGTAGTAACAGGGGAGGAAACATTCAGTACTTC
>-|TRBV7-2|-|TRBJ2-1
CASSTAGDNEQFF
TGTGCCAGCAGCACCGCCGGGGATAATGAGCAGTTCTTC
>-|TRBV12-3/TRBV12-4|few|TRBJ2-7
CASSAREFYEQYF
TGTGCCAGCAGTGCTCGGGAGTTTTACGAGCAGTACTTC
>-|TRBV12-3/TRBV12-4|-|TRBJ1-2
CASSFRSYGYTF
TGTGCCAGCAGTTTTAGAAGCTATGGCTACACCTTC
>-|TRBV9|-|TRBJ1-2
CASSVGTAPNYGYTF
TGTGCCAGCAGCGTAGGGACAGCCCCTAACTATGGCTACACCTTC
>-|TRBV12-3/TRBV12-4|-|TRBJ1-2
CASSLRSTYGYTF
TGTGCCAGCAGTTTAAGGAGCACCTATGGCTACACCTTC
>TRBD1|TRBV7-8|once|TRBJ2-2
CASSPIRTGEYTGELFF
TGTGCCAGCAGCCCAATACGGACAGGGGAGTATACCGGGGAGCTGTTTTTT
>-|TRBV6-1|-|TRBJ1-1
CASSETGFGEAFF
TGTGCCAGCAGTGAAACAGGGTTCGGTGAAGCTTTCTTT
>-|TRBV3-1/TRBV3-2|-|TRBJ1-4
CASSQVTGGEKLFF
TGTGCCAGCAGCCAAGTAACCGGGGGTGAAAAACTGTTTTTT
>-|TRBV5-1|-|TRBJ2-7
CASSLIGEGYEQYF
TGCGCCAGCAGCTTGATCGGCGAGGGCTACGAGCAGTACTTC
>-|TRBV12-3/TRBV12-4|-|TRBJ2-1
CASSFGRDNEQFF
TGTGCCAGCAGTTTCGGTAGAGACAATGAGCAGTTCTTC
>-|TRBV24-1|-|TRBJ2-1
CATQNKNNEQFF
TGTGCCACTCAAAACAAGAACAATGAGCAGTTCTTC
>-|TRBV5-1|-|TRBJ2-3
CASSRRARETDTQYF
TGCGCCAGCAGTCGGAGGGCCCGGGAGACAGATACGCAGTATTTT
>-|TRBV2|few|TRBJ2-7
CASSVLAQGHEQYF
TGTGCCAGCAGTGTATTGGCACAGGGCCACGAGCAGTACTTC
>TRBD1|TRBV5-1|-|TRBJ1-4
CASSLGAGGEEKLFF
TGCGCCAGCAGCCTGGGAGCAGGGGGCGAGGAAAAACTGTTTTTT
>-|TRBV4-1|-|TRBJ2-7
CASSQDPGRSYEQYF
TGCGCCAGCAGCCAAGACCCAGGCCGATCCTACGAGCAGTACTTC
>TRBD1|TRBV5-1|-|TRBJ2-5
CASSDPVGTAQETQYF
TGCGCCAGCAGCGACCCCGTGGGGACAGCTCAAGAGACCCAGTACTTC
>-|TRBV21-1|-|TRBJ1-6
CASSKSLPRGPTNPNSPLHF
TGTGCCAGCAGCAAATCTCTGCCCAGGGGCCCCACTAACCCTAATTCACCCCTCCACTTT
>TRBD1|TRBV10-3|few|TRBJ1-2
CAISSDRGDYGYTF
TGTGCCATCAGTTCTGACAGGGGGGACTATGGCTACACCTTC
>-|TRBV5-1|-|TRBJ1-2
CASSLVLRGGYTF
TGCGCCAGCAGCTTGGTGCTAAGGGGTGGCTACACCTTC
>-|TRBV5-1|-|TRBJ2-4
CASSLSPIGGSHGNIQYF
TGCGCCAGCAGCTTGTCCCCTATAGGAGGGAGCCATGGAAACATTCAGTACTTC
>-|TRBV6-6|-|TRBJ1-5
CASRPQGGNQPQHF
TGTGCCAGCAGGCCTCAGGGTGGCAATCAGCCCCAGCATTTT
>TRBD1|TRBV11-1|-|TRBJ1-1
CASSFYRGLWSTEAFF
TGTGCCAGCAGCTTTTACAGGGGGCTGTGGAGCACTGAAGCTTTCTTT
>-|TRBV5-1|once|TRBJ2-6
CASSQAQSSGANVLTF
TGCGCCAGCAGCCAAGCTCAAAGCTCTGGGGCCAACGTCCTGACTTTC
>-|TRBV5-1|-|TRBJ2-5
CASSSYGTVQETQYF
TGCGCCAGCAGCTCCTACGGAACAGTACAAGAGACCCAGTACTTC
>TRBD1|TRBV5-6|-|TRBJ1-5
CASSRDRVSNQPQHF
TGTGCCAGCAGCCGGGACAGGGTAAGCAATCAGCCCCAGCATTTT
>-|TRBV5-1|-|TRBJ1-2
CASSLSGNTNYGYTF
TGCGCCAGCAGTTTATCCGGGAATACTAACTATGGCTACACCTTC
>-|TRBV11-3|-|TRBJ2-3
CASSFNGEMQYF
TGTGCCAGCAGCTTCAACGGGGAGATGCAGTATTTT
>-|TRBV11-3|-|TRBJ2-3
CASSFGGTQYF
TGTGCCAGCAGCTTCGGTGGTACGCAGTATTTT